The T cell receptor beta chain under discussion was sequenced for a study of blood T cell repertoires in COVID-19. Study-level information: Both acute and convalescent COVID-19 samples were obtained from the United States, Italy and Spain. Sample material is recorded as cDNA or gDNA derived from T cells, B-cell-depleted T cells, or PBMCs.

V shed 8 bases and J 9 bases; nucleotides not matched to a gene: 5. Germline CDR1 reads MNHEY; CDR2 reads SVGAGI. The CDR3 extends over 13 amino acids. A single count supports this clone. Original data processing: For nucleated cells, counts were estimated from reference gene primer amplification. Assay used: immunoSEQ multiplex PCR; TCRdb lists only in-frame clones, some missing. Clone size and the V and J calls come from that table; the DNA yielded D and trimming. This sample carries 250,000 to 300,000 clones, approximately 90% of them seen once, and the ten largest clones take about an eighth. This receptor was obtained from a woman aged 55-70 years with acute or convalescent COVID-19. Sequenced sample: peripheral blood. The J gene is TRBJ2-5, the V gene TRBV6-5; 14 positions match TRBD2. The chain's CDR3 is CASGGLAGAAQYF. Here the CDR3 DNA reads TGTGCCAGCGGGGGACTAGCGGGGGCTGCCCAGTACTTC.